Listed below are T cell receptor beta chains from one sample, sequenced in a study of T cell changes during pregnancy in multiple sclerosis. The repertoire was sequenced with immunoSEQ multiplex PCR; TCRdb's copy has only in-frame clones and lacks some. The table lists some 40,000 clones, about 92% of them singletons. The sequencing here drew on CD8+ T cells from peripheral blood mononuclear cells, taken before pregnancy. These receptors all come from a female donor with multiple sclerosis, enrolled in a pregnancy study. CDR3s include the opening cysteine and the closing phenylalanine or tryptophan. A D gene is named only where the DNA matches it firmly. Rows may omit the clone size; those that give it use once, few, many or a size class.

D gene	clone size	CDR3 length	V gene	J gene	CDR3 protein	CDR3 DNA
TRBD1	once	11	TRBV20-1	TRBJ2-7	CSRKDRAEQYF	TGCAGTCGAAAGGACAGGGCCGAGCAGTACTTC
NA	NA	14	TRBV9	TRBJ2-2	CASSPGGSTGELFF	TGTGCCAGCAGCCCCGGAGGCAGCACCGGGGAGCTGTTTTTT
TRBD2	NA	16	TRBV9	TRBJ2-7	CASSESLAGGAYEQYF	TGTGCCAGCAGCGAGAGTTTAGCGGGAGGGGCCTACGAGCAGTACTTC
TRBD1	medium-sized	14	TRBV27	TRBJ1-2	CASSLQGANYGYTF	TGTGCCAGCAGTTTACAGGGGGCCAACTATGGCTACACCTTC
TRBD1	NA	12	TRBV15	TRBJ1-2	CATSRTGADYTF	TGTGCCACCAGCAGGACAGGGGCGGACTACACCTTC
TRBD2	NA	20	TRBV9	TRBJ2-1	CASSSPQVGTSGSSYNEQFF	TGTGCCAGCAGCTCCCCCCAGGTTGGGACTAGCGGGAGCTCCTACAATGAGCAGTTCTTC
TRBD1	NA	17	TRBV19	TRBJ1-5	CASRQDRAIFSNQPQHF	TGTGCCAGTAGGCAGGACAGGGCGATTTTCAGCAATCAGCCCCAGCATTTT
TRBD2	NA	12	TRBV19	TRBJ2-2	CASPRGVPELFF	TGTGCCAGTCCACGGGGGGTACCGGAGCTGTTTTTT
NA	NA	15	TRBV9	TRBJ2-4	CASSASGGVGNIQYF	TGTGCCAGCAGCGCCTCAGGAGGAGTTGGGAACATTCAGTACTTC
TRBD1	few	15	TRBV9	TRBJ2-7	CASSPGQGGSYEQYF	TGTGCCAGCAGCCCGGGACAGGGGGGGTCCTACGAGCAGTACTTC
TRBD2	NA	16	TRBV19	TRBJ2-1	CASSTLRASGSDEQFF	TGTGCCAGTAGTACCCTCCGGGCTAGCGGGAGCGATGAGCAGTTCTTC
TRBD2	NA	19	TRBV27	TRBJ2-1	CASSPGTSGRSNSYNEQFF	TGTGCCAGCAGTCCTGGGACTAGCGGGAGGTCAAACTCCTACAATGAGCAGTTCTTC
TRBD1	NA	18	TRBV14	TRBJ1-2	CASSQDSTGLVWNYGYTF	TGTGCCAGCAGCCAAGATTCGACAGGGCTCGTGTGGAACTATGGCTACACCTTC
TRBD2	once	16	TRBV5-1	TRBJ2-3	CASSLGAAGGLDTQYF	TGCGCCAGCAGCTTGGGAGCGGCGGGGGGGTTAGATACGCAGTATTTT
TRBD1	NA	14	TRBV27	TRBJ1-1	CASSLYRGVDEAFF	TGTGCCAGCAGTTTATACAGGGGGGTCGATGAAGCTTTCTTT
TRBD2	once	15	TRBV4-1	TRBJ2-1	CASRRLAGGNNEQFF	TGCGCCAGCAGACGACTAGCGGGGGGAAACAATGAGCAGTTCTTC